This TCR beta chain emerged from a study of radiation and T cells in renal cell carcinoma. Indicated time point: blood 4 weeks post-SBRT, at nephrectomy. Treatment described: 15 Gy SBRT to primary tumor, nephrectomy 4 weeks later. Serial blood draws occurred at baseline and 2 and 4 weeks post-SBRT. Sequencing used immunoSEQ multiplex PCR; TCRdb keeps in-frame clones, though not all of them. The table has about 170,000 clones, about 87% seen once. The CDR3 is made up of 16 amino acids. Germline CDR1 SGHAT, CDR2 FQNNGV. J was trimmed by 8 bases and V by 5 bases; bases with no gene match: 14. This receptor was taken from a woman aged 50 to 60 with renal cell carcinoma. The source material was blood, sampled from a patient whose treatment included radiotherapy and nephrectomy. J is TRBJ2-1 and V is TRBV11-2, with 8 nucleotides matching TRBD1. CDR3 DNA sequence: TGTGCCAGCAGCCACTTCACAGGGGGTAGACTGGATGAGCAGTTCTTC. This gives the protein CASSHFTGGRLDEQFF.